These 21 T cell receptor beta chains were sequenced from one sample in a study of T cells after yellow fever vaccination. Via MiXCR, TCRdb re-called the 5' RACE reads, giving one row per CDR3 protein. The sample shows approximately 90,000 distinct CDR3 sequences, 13% of them seen only once. Specimen: CD8+ T cells not binding an NS4B(214-222) dextramer, sorted from PBMCs, collected roughly 20 days after the first yellow fever vaccination. Receptor source: a man between 18 and 29 years old who received the YFV17D yellow fever vaccine.

This clonotype was detected only a few times. The chain carries TRBV10-3 and TRBJ1-5, with 9 bases matching TRBD1. CDR1 is ENHRY, CDR2 SYGVKD, per germline. J was trimmed by 3 bases and V by 8 bases; bases with no gene match: 8. This CDR3 has 15 amino acids. In DNA form, the CDR3 reads TGTGCCATCCGGGACAGGGACGGATACAATCAGCCCCAGCATTTT. Its protein is CAIRDRDGYNQPQHF.

This clonotype was seen a handful of times. The CDR3 here is CSVEESSYEQYF. The CDR3 DNA sequence: TGCAGCGTTGAAGAGAGCTCCTACGAGCAGTACTTC. The chain recombines TRBV29-1 with TRBJ2-7; no clear D gene. From germline, CDR1 is SQVTM and CDR2 ANQGSEA. The CDR3 length is 12 residues. V was cut by 0 bases and J by 0 bases, with 3 bases left in between.

This clonotype was seen a handful of times. This rearrangement joins TRBV29-1 to TRBJ2-1; perhaps TRBD2 as D (6 bases). V lost 1 base and J lost 9, with 16 bases in between. Germline lookup yields CDR1 SQVTM and CDR2 ANQGSEA. This CDR3 comprises 14 residues. For the CDR3, the DNA is TGCAGCGTTGAAGGGTGGCAGGGAGCGGGTGAGCAGTTCTTC. Its translation is CSVEGWQGAGEQFF.

The genes are TRBV4-2 and TRBJ2-3; D may match TRBD1 or TRBD2 (5 bases each). The germline V and J ends were trimmed by 1 base and 2 bases, with 13 bases remaining between them. This CDR3 is built from 16 residues. Germline V gene sequence: CDR1 LGHNA, CDR2 YNFKEQ. Written as DNA, the CDR3 is TGTGCCAGCAGCCAAGGGGGGTCGGGGTCCACAGATACGCAGTATTTT. Residues: CASSQGGSGSTDTQYF.

The chain couples TRBV5-1 to TRBJ2-5; weak D call: TRBD1 (6 bases). The CDR3 loop spans 16 amino acids. V lost 0 bases and J 5 bases, leaving 17 bases between the germline ends. Germline V gives CDR1 SGHRS, CDR2 YFSETQ. As DNA, the CDR3 is TGCGCCAGCAGCTTGGAAATGGGGGCAGTCCGTGAGACCCAGTACTTC. Protein: CASSLEMGAVRETQYF.

This clonotype is labeled medium-sized. The chain recombines TRBV27 with TRBJ2-7; the match to TRBD2 covers 8 bases. The CDR3 length is 15 residues. Germline assignment: CDR1 MNHEY and CDR2 SMNVEV (reference sequence). The ends lost 1 base at V and 1 base at J; junction bases unmatched: 3. The DNA for the CDR3 is TGTGCCAGCAGTTTATTAGCGGGGTCTTCCTACGAGCAGTACTTC. This codes for CASSLLAGSSYEQYF.

The genes are TRBV6-2 or TRBV6-3 and TRBJ2-7, with D possibly matching TRBD1 (5 bases). With 8 bases removed from V and 4 bases from J, the gap between germline ends came to 9 bases. This CDR3 comprises 11 residues. Germline V gene sequence: CDR1 MNHEY, CDR2 SVGEGT. CDR3 bases: TGTGCCAGCCGCGACAGTTACGAGCAGTACGTC. This gives the protein CASRDSYEQYV.

In its sample, this clonotype was seen a few times. The chain carries TRBV11-2 and TRBJ2-7; D not resolved. V lost 1 base and J lost 3, with 16 bases in between. The germline CDR1 and CDR2 sequences are SGHAT and FQNNGV. The CDR3 totals 16 residues. The CDR3 spells CASSLVLDRTIYEQYF. The CDR3 DNA is TGTGCCAGCAGCTTAGTTCTGGACCGAACCATCTACGAGCAGTACTTC. The full variable domain, with the rest looked up from reference TRBV11-2 and TRBJ2-7, is EAGVAQSPRYKIIEKRQSVAFWCNPISGHATLYWYQQILGQGPKLLIQFQNNGVVDDSQLPKDRFSAERLKGVDSTLKIQPAKLEDSAVYLCASSLVLDRTIYEQYFGPGTRLTVT.

The rearrangement links TRBV5-1 to TRBJ2-3, with 12 bases identical to TRBD2. The V gene's germline CDR1 is SGHRS and CDR2 YFSETQ. This CDR3 is 16 amino acids long. J gave up 4 bases and V 4 bases, and 7 bases lay outside the gene matches. The CDR3 bases are TGCGCCAGCAGCGCGGACCTAGCGGGGGGGCCAGATACGCAGTATTTT. It is translated as CASSADLAGGPDTQYF.

This clonotype occurred a few times. This chain joins TRBV2 and TRBJ2-4; D is perhaps TRBD1 or TRBD2 (5 bases each). Germline V gene sequence: CDR1 SNHLY, CDR2 FYNNEI. CDR3 size: 16 residues. V lost 2 bases and J lost 0, with 11 bases in between. Here the CDR3 reads CASSERDGIAKNIQYF. CDR3 coding DNA: TGTGCCAGCAGTGAAAGGGACGGAATAGCCAAAAACATTCAGTACTTC. Using reference TRBV2 and TRBJ2-4 for the parts outside the CDR3, the full variable domain is EPEVTQTPSHQVTQMGQEVILRCVPISNHLYFYWYRQILGQKVEFLVSFYNNEISEKSEIFDDQFSVERPDGSNFTLKIRSTKLEDSAMYFCASSERDGIAKNIQYFGAGTRLSVL.

This rearrangement joins TRBV6-1 to TRBJ2-5, with D possibly being TRBD1 (6 bases). The CDR3 covers 15 residues. Per the germline V gene, CDR1 is MNHNS and CDR2 is SASEGT. With 5 bases removed from V and 4 bases from J, the gap between germline ends came to 17 bases. The CDR3 DNA reads as TGTGCCAGCAGTATTAACAGGGTAACGGGAGAGACCCAGTACTTC. Translation gives CASSINRVTGETQYF.

This clonotype was observed a handful of times. The rearrangement uses TRBV5-1 and TRBJ1-2; D is undetermined. Germline lookup yields CDR1 SGHRS and CDR2 YFSETQ. This CDR3 is built from 13 residues. The V gene lost 2 bases and the J gene lost 8 bases, with 13 bases spanning the gap. This chain's CDR3 is CASSLGREDGYTF. CDR3 bases: TGCGCCAGCAGCTTAGGAAGGGAGGACGGCTACACCTTC.

This clonotype has more than one count but fewer than ten. The rearrangement joins TRBV27 to TRBJ2-1; D not resolved. In germline, CDR1 is MNHEY, CDR2 SMNVEV (reference sequence). Trimming pared 5 bases from V and 0 bases from J, leaving 8 bases between. This CDR3 region has 14 residues. The CDR3 spells CASSPYFSYNEQFF. DNA for the CDR3: TGTGCCAGCAGTCCCTACTTCTCCTACAATGAGCAGTTCTTC.

The J gene is TRBJ2-2, the V gene TRBV4-1, with D perhaps TRBD2 (6 bases). The CDR3 spans 15 residues. From germline, CDR1 is MGHRA and CDR2 YSYEKL. Trimming cost V 2 bases and J 6 bases, with 13 bases left between them. The CDR3 here is CASSQPRLGPGELFF. Here the CDR3 DNA reads TGCGCCAGCAGCCAACCCCGACTAGGTCCCGGGGAGCTGTTTTTT.

In this sample, this clonotype turned up a few times. The chain employs TRBV5-1 and TRBJ2-5; D not certain. The length of the CDR3 is 15 residues. Trimming pared 0 bases from V and 4 bases from J, leaving 13 bases between. From germline, CDR1 is SGHRS and CDR2 YFSETQ. The CDR3 DNA reads TGCGCCAGCAGCTTGGAGGAAGGGATAGGAGAGACCCAGTACTTC. This translates into CASSLEEGIGETQYF.

The genes are TRBV27 and TRBJ2-5; 7 nucleotides align to TRBD2. The CDR3 length is 14 residues. Germline CDR1 reads MNHEY; CDR2 reads SMNVEV (reference sequence). The trim removed 5 bases at V and 5 bases at J, leaving 8 bases unmatched. The CDR3 here is CASSPLSGLETQYF. The CDR3 DNA is TGTGCCAGCAGTCCTCTTAGCGGGCTCGAGACCCAGTACTTC.

V usage is TRBV7-2 and J usage is TRBJ2-7; 8 positions match TRBD1. Germline values: CDR1 SGHTA, CDR2 FQGNSA. V lost 5 bases and J lost 1; bases outside the gene matches: 7. The CDR3 is 15 residues long. The CDR3 region has the DNA TGTGCCAGCAGCATCGGGACAGGACCATCCTACGAGCAGTACTTC. Protein: CASSIGTGPSYEQYF.

The J gene is TRBJ2-5, the V gene TRBV25-1; tentative D call: TRBD2 (6 bases). The CDR3 extends over 16 amino acids. V gave up 4 bases and J gave up 7 bases, with 22 bases separating them. The germline CDR1 and CDR2 sequences are MGHDK and SYGVNS. The CDR3 loop is CASSASGGPTKGTQYF. DNA for the CDR3: TGTGCCAGCAGTGCGTCCGGGGGACCAACTAAGGGGACCCAGTACTTC.

This clonotype was counted many times. This rearrangement joins TRBV4-2 to TRBJ2-6, with 7 bases matching TRBD1. V lost 1 base to trimming and J lost 3 bases; unmatched junction nucleotides: 3. Germline CDR1 reads LGHNA; CDR2 reads YNFKEQ. The CDR3 has 16 residues. The CDR3, as DNA: TGTGCCAGCAGCCAAGTACAGGGGAGTGGGGCCAACGTCCTGACTTTC. Its translation: CASSQVQGSGANVLTF.

This clonotype was detected a few times. CDR3 sequence (DNA): TGCGCCAGCAGCCAAGAGGTCCTCCCGGGGGCCTACACCGGGGAGCTGTTTTTT. Its protein product is CASSQEVLPGAYTGELFF. The V call is TRBV4-3, the J call TRBJ2-2; either TRBD1 or TRBD2 may fit D (6 bases each). Trimming removed 0 bases at V and 3 bases at J, with 17 bases between. Germline CDR1 and CDR2: LGHNA and YSLEER. There are 18 residues in the CDR3.

The chain recombines TRBV11-1 with TRBJ1-3, with D perhaps matching TRBD1 (6 bases). Germline V lookup: CDR1 SGHAT, CDR2 FQDESV (reference sequence). Trimming took 2 bases from V and 3 from J, leaving 26 bases between them. The CDR3 has 20 residues. The chain's CDR3 is CASSLTATILGQLNGNTIYF. The CDR3 bases are TGTGCCAGCAGCTTAACGGCGACGATTCTCGGACAGCTTAATGGAAACACCATATATTTT.